This paragraph reports one T cell receptor delta chain. The data originate from a study of gamma-delta T cells after stem cell transplantation. J was trimmed by 2 bases and V by 1 base; bases with no gene match: 5. The CDR3 has 16 residues. Germline CDR1 is GEAIGNYY and CDR2 is EKD. TCRdb reapplied CATT to the RT-PCR reads. The data contain roughly 2,800 delta-chain clones, around 3.3% of them singletons. Sequenced material: gamma-delta T cells. V and J are TRDV2 and TRDJ1, with TRDD3 matching over 11 bases. The sequence came from a human donor. It is not recorded whose cells these are; they may come from a transplant donor. The CDR3 DNA is TGTGCCTGTGACACTCTGGGGGATACTCCGACCGATAAACTCATCTTT. Translated: CACDTLGDTPTDKLIF.